This entry concerns a single T cell receptor (beta chain). Antigen unknown. The primer mix had 60 Vbeta and 13 Jbeta primers. TCRdb keeps only in-frame clones here, not all; method: immunoSEQ multiplex PCR. The data show under 110,000 clones, just over 70% seen once. The data were taken from a study of cytomegalovirus exposure and HLA in healthy donors. Findings and limits, study-wide: It was approximately 170 TCR beta chains that were listed as cytomegalovirus-associated.

Germline V CDR1 and CDR2: SGHRS, YFSETQ. The CDR3 covers 13 residues. The V gene lost 3 bases and the J gene lost 1 base, with 8 bases spanning the gap. The V and J genes are TRBV5-1 and TRBJ2-7; a possible D gene is TRBD1 (6 bases). The clonotype was recovered from a boy younger than 18 in good health and CMV-seronegative. The material sequenced was PBMCs. This CDR3 reads CASSSGVSYEQYF. CDR3 DNA sequence: TGCGCCAGCAGCTCAGGGGTTTCCTACGAGCAGTACTTC. Variable domain in full (rest from reference TRBV5-1 and TRBJ2-7): KAGVTQTPRYLIKTRGQQVTLSCSPISGHRSVSWYQQTPGQGLQFLFEYFSETQRNKGNFPGRFSGRQFSNSRSEMNVSTLELGDSALYLCASSSGVSYEQYFGPGTRLTVT.